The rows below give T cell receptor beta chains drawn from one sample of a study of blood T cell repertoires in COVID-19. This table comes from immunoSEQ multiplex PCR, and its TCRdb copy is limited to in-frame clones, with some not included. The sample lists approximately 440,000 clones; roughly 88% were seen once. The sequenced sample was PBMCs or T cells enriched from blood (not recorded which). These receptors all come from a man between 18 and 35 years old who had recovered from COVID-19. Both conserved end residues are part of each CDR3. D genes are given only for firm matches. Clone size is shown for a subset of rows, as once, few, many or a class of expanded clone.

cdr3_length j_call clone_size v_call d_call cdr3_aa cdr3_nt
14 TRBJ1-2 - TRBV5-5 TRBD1 CASSKLTGLEGYTF TGTGCCAGCAGCAAGTTGACAGGGCTTGAAGGCTACACCTTC
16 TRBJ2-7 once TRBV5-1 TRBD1 CASSLAYDRGHHEQYF TGCGCCAGCAGCTTGGCATATGACAGGGGGCATCACGAGCAGTACTTC
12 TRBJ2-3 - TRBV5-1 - CASSPKLAPQYF TGCGCCAGCAGCCCTAAACTAGCTCCGCAGTATTTT
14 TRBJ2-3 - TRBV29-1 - CSVGMWGGVDTQYF TGCAGCGTTGGAATGTGGGGGGGCGTAGATACGCAGTATTTT
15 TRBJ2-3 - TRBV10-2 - CASSDNSRRTDTQYF TGCGCCAGCAGTGATAACTCGAGGAGGACAGATACGCAGTATTTT
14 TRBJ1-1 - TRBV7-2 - CASSLVVMVTEAFF TGTGCCAGCAGCTTAGTAGTCATGGTCACTGAAGCTTTCTTT
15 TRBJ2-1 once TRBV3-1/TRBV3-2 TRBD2 CASSQGGGAYNEQFF TGTGCCAGCAGCCAAGGCGGGGGGGCCTACAATGAGCAGTTCTTC
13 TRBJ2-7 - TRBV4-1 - CASSQVGGYEQYF TGCGCCAGCAGCCAAGTGGGGGGATACGAGCAGTACTTC
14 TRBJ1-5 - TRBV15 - CATSRTGREEPQHF TGTGCCACCAGCAGAACGGGCCGGGAGGAGCCCCAGCATTTT
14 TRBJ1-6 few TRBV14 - CASSPTGVEAPLHF TGTGCCAGCAGCCCCACCGGGGTTGAGGCACCCCTCCACTTT
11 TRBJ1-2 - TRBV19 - CASTSYYGYTF TGTGCCAGTACCTCGTATTATGGCTACACCTTC
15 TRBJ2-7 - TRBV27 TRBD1 CASSSGQGSSYEQYF TGTGCCAGCAGTTCGGGACAGGGAAGTAGCTACGAGCAGTACTTC
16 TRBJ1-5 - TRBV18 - CASSPPSGNSNQPQHF TGTGCCAGCTCACCACCGTCAGGAAATAGCAATCAGCCCCAGCATTTT
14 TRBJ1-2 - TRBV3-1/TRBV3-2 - CASSQRQGIYGYTF TGTGCCAGCAGCCAAAGGCAGGGCATCTATGGCTACACCTTC
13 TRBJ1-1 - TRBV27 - CASSLVRGTEAFF TGTGCCAGCAGTTTGGTTCGGGGGACTGAAGCTTTCTTT
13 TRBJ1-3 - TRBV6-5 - CASRNPAGNTIYF TGTGCCAGCAGGAATCCAGCGGGAAACACCATATATTTT
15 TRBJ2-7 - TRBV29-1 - CSVEVDGRGAYEQYF TGCAGCGTTGAAGTCGACGGGAGAGGCGCCTACGAGCAGTACTTC
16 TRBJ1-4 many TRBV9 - CASSPEGQRANEKLFF TGTGCCAGCAGCCCAGAGGGCCAGAGAGCAAATGAAAAACTGTTTTTT
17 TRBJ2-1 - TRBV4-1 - CASSLRQGTNNGNEQFF TGCGCCAGCAGCCTTAGACAGGGGACTAACAATGGGAATGAGCAGTTCTTC
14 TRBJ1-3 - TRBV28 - CASSLGGLGNTIYF TGTGCCAGCAGTTTGGGGGGGCTCGGAAACACCATATATTTT
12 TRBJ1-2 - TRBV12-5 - CASGLPGYGYTF TGTGCTAGTGGCCTCCCAGGCTATGGCTACACCTTC
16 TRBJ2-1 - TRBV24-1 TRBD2 CATSDSGLAGRDEQFF TGTGCCACCAGTGATTCGGGACTAGCGGGAAGAGATGAGCAGTTCTTC
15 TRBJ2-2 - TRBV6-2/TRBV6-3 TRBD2 CASSYGREGPGELFF TGTGCCAGCAGTTACGGGCGGGAGGGCCCCGGGGAGCTGTTTTTT
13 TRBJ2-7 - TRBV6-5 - CASSYLRTDEQYF TGTGCCAGCAGTTATCTTCGGACTGACGAGCAGTACTTC
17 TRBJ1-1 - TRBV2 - CASSGRGRAVTNTEAFF TGTGCCAGCAGTGGACGAGGGCGAGCGGTGACGAACACTGAAGCTTTCTTT
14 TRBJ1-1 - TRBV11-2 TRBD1 CASSGRQGPTEAFF TGTGCCAGCAGCGGACGACAGGGGCCCACTGAAGCTTTCTTT
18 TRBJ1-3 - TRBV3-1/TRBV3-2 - CASSQDVSREGRRNTIYF TGTGCCAGCAGCCAAGACGTATCTCGGGAGGGTCGTCGAAACACCATATATTTT
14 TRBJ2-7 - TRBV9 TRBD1 CASSVGQGAGEQYF TGTGCCAGCAGCGTAGGGCAGGGGGCAGGCGAGCAGTACTTC